The 10 T cell receptor beta chains below come from one sample, sequenced in a study of healthy donors' naive CD4 and CD8 T cells. Each TCR library used 500 ng of total RNA and a linear amplification protocol. A single record per CDR3 protein comes from TCRdb applying MiXCR to the reads. This sample carries 150,000 to 200,000 distinct CDR3 sequences, 74% of them seen once, and the ten largest clones take more than 2%. The material sequenced was naive CD4+ and CD8+ T cells sorted from blood, pooled from several donors. Every receptor here comes from a pool of human donors in good health; the sample pools cells from several healthy donors.

This chain links TRBV19 with TRBJ2-1, with TRBD2 matching 8 bases. Germline-derived CDR1 and CDR2 are LNHDA and SQIVND (reference sequence). The CDR3 sequence is 13 residues long. J was trimmed by 5 bases and V by 6 bases; bases with no gene match: 3. CDR3 amino acids: CASRRGGNNEQFF. The CDR3 DNA reads TGTGCCAGTAGACGCGGGGGGAACAATGAGCAGTTCTTC.

CDR3 sequence (DNA): TGTGCCAGTAGTAAGGGGACCCAGTCGGTGGACTATGGCTACACCTTC. Its protein product is CASSKGTQSVDYGYTF. J is TRBJ1-2 and V is TRBV19, with a weak D call TRBD1 (5 bases). Trimming stripped 4 bases from V and 3 bases from J, with 18 bases between. Germline V gives CDR1 LNHDA, CDR2 SQIVND (reference sequence). The CDR3 has 16 residues.

Only a few counts were recorded for this clonotype. Just one base apart from a much larger clone, this may be a read error. The chain has TRBV11-2 and TRBJ2-5; D call uncertain. The CDR3 sequence is 11 residues long. V lost 4 bases to trimming and J lost 4 bases, with 4 bases between them. Germline V gene data show CDR1 as SGHAT and CDR2 as FQNNGV. CDR3 bases: TGTGCCAGCAGCTCAAGAGAGACCCAGTACTTC. Residues: CASSSRETQYF.

This rearrangement joins TRBV27 to TRBJ2-1; possibly TRBD2 for D (6 bases). Trimming stripped 2 bases from V and 6 bases from J, with 14 bases between. Germline V gene sequence: CDR1 MNHEY, CDR2 SMNVEV (reference sequence). The CDR3 extends over 15 amino acids. DNA of the CDR3: TGTGCCAGCAGTTTAATCGGACTAAACTTCAATGAGCAGTTCTTC. As protein: CASSLIGLNFNEQFF.

The rearrangement links TRBV30 to TRBJ1-2; possibly TRBD1 for D (5 bases). The CDR3 is made up of 12 amino acids. Trimming shortened V by 4 bases and J by 2 bases, and 8 bases separated the two germline ends. CDR1 and CDR2 (germline): GTSNPN, SVGIG (reference sequence). In DNA form, the CDR3 reads TGTGCCTGGAAGGGGCCGAACTATGGCTACACCTTC. Translated: CAWKGPNYGYTF.

The chain carries TRBV19 and TRBJ1-2; D is undetermined. The CDR3 contains 13 residues. Per germline, CDR1 LNHDA and CDR2 SQIVND (reference sequence). Trimming took 6 bases from V and 5 from J, leaving 13 bases between them. In DNA, the CDR3 is TGTGCCAGTAGCTACCGGGCAGCTTATGGCTACACCTTC. Amino acids: CASSYRAAYGYTF.

This chain links TRBV6-5 with TRBJ1-6, with D uncertain. There are 19 residues in the CDR3. The germline CDR1 and CDR2 sequences are MNHEY and SVGAGI. V shed 0 bases and J shed 0 bases, with 15 bases lying between them. CDR3 in DNA: TGTGCCAGCAGTTACTCGATGGTCCGGTCAAGCTCCTATAATTCACCCCTCCACTTT. Amino acids: CASSYSMVRSSSYNSPLHF.

This sequence joins TRBV13 and TRBJ1-2, with a possible D match to TRBD1 (6 bases). Trimming left V 5 bases short and J 6 bases short, with 22 bases between. Germline-derived CDR1 and CDR2 are PRHDT and FYEKMQ (reference sequence). The CDR3 sequence is 16 residues long. The CDR3 bases are TGTGCCAGCAGCACCCGACAGGATCTCCGGGTCGATGGCTACACCTTC. It translates to CASSTRQDLRVDGYTF.

The rearrangement joins TRBV20-1 to TRBJ1-2, with TRBD1 matching 7 bases. From germline, CDR1 is DFQATT and CDR2 SNEGSKA (reference sequence). This CDR3 comprises 14 residues. Trimming cost V 3 bases and J 8 bases; bases outside gene matches: 12. Here the CDR3 DNA reads TGCAGTGCTAGGAGGGGGCAGGGTATCGACGGCTACACCTTC. This translates into CSARRGQGIDGYTF.

The chain employs TRBV4-2 and TRBJ1-6, with D unclear. The CDR3 spans 15 residues. V lost 0 bases, J lost 8 bases, and 11 bases lay in between. The V gene's germline CDR1 is LGHNA and CDR2 YNFKEQ. The CDR3 DNA reads TGTGCCAGCAGCCAAGAGTCCGTGGATGATTCACCCCTCCACTTT. Translating gives CASSQESVDDSPLHF.